These 14 T cell receptor beta chains originate from one sample sequenced in a study of CD8 T cells in Susac syndrome. RNA totalling roughly 0.5 to 1 ug underwent reverse transcription with random hexamers. TCRdb independently ran MiXCR on the immunoSEQ multiplex PCR reads; one entry per CDR3 protein. The sample includes approximately 94,000 distinct CDR3 sequences, 95% of them seen just once. Source material: CD8+ T cells from PBMCs. Receptor source: a human donor with Susac syndrome.

The chain uses TRBV20-1 and TRBJ2-7; 10 bases line up with TRBD2. The CDR3 contains 14 residues. Germline V gives CDR1 DFQATT, CDR2 SNEGSKA (reference sequence). CDR3 DNA: TGCAGCCGGGAAGCGGGAGGGGCAACCTACGAGCAGTACTTC. Translated, it gives CSREAGGATYEQYF.

This chain joins TRBV15 and TRBJ2-5, with D perhaps assigned TRBD1 or TRBD2 (6 bases each). The CDR3 length is 16 residues. The ends were cut back, 0 bases at V and 2 bases at J, with 13 bases in the middle. Germline CDR1 and CDR2: LNHNV and YYDKDF (reference sequence). CDR3 loop: CATSRDTGGLQETQYF. CDR3 in DNA: TGTGCCACCAGCAGAGATACCGGGGGCTTACAAGAGACCCAGTACTTC.

The V gene is TRBV29-1, the J gene TRBJ2-1; D is unclear. Trimming removed 7 bases from V and 7 bases from J, with 8 bases in between. Germline CDR1 is SQVTM and CDR2 is ANQGSEA. CDR3 length: 10 amino acids. The CDR3 loop is CSAGINEQFF. The CDR3 DNA reads as TGCAGCGCCGGAATAAATGAGCAGTTCTTC.

The V call is TRBV20-1, the J call TRBJ2-5; D unclear. Germline assignment: CDR1 DFQATT and CDR2 SNEGSKA (reference sequence). Trimming removed 5 bases from V and 4 bases from J, with 14 bases in between. The CDR3 is 13 amino acids. The DNA of the CDR3 is TGCAGTGCTCACGACACTACCTCAGAGACCCAGTACTTC. Amino acid sequence: CSAHDTTSETQYF.

This clonotype showed up just once. V and J are TRBV12-3 or TRBV12-4 and TRBJ2-7, with 7 bases aligning to TRBD1. V lost 5 bases, J lost 4 bases, and 8 bases stayed unmatched. The CDR3 loop spans 14 amino acids. This CDR3 is CASSQHTGAYEQYF. For the CDR3, the DNA is TGTGCCAGCAGTCAGCATACAGGGGCGTACGAGCAGTACTTC.

The chain is built from TRBV2 and TRBJ2-6; unclear D gene. V was clipped by 7 bases and J by 0 bases, with 7 bases between them. The CDR3 runs 14 residues. CDR1 is SNHLY, CDR2 FYNNEI, per germline. CDR3 residues: CASILSSGANVLTF. The CDR3, as DNA: TGTGCCAGCATACTAAGCTCTGGGGCCAACGTCCTGACTTTC.

The chain is built from TRBV10-3 and TRBJ2-5; TRBD2 agrees at 9 bases. The CDR3 consists of 12 residues. Germline CDR1 ENHRY, CDR2 SYGVKD. J lost 11 bases, V lost 2 bases, and 3 bases had no gene match. The CDR3, as DNA: TGTGCCATCAGTGAGGGTAGCGGGAGTCAGTACTTC. It specifies CAISEGSGSQYF.

The J gene is TRBJ2-6, the V gene TRBV29-1, with D tentatively TRBD1 (5 bases). With 0 bases removed from V and 1 base from J, the gap between germline ends came to 7 bases. The germline gives CDR1 SQVTM, CDR2 ANQGSEA. The length of the CDR3 is 15 residues. The CDR3 nucleotides are TGCAGCGTTGAAGAAGGGGTGTCTGGGGCCAACGTCCTGACTTTC. Encoded protein: CSVEEGVSGANVLTF.

V is TRBV14 and J is TRBJ2-6; TRBD1 agrees at 7 bases. Germline lookup yields CDR1 SGHDN and CDR2 FVKESK. This CDR3 region has 17 residues. V lost 4 bases to trimming and J lost 2 bases; unmatched junction nucleotides: 8. CDR3 protein: CASSRQGPWAGANVLTF. Here the CDR3 DNA reads TGTGCCAGCAGCCGACAGGGCCCCTGGGCTGGGGCCAACGTCCTGACTTTC.

This chain uses TRBV12-3 or TRBV12-4 with TRBJ1-2; no definite D call. The CDR3 length is 14 residues. Trimming shortened V by 4 bases and J by 0 bases, and 9 bases separated the two germline ends. CDR3 sequence (DNA): TGTGCCAGCAGTTCAACTGGAGCTAACTATGGCTACACCTTC. Protein product: CASSSTGANYGYTF.

V is TRBV29-1 and J is TRBJ2-6; D gene ambiguous. The CDR3 extends over 13 amino acids. The V end lost 4 bases, the J end lost 1 base, and 5 bases lay between the germline ends. Germline values: CDR1 SQVTM, CDR2 ANQGSEA. The CDR3 reads CSVVPSGANVLTF. CDR3 in DNA: TGCAGCGTTGTACCGTCTGGGGCCAACGTCCTGACTTTC.

The V and J genes are TRBV7-2 and TRBJ2-1, with 10 bases aligning to TRBD2. V dropped 6 bases and J dropped 4; count of bases not matched to a gene: 6. The CDR3 consists of 15 residues. Germline assignment: CDR1 SGHTA and CDR2 FQGNSA. Here the CDR3 reads CASSPGLAIYNEQFF. Here the CDR3 DNA reads TGTGCCAGCAGTCCGGGACTAGCGATATACAATGAGCAGTTCTTC.

V usage is TRBV5-6 and J usage is TRBJ2-1; D gene unclear. CDR1 and CDR2 (germline): SGHDT, YYEEEE. The CDR3 length is 15 residues. Trimming shortened V by 6 bases and J by 4 bases, and 17 bases separated the two germline ends. The CDR3 sequence is CASNSPQKGYNEQFF. CDR3 bases: TGTGCCAGCAATTCCCCCCAGAAGGGTTACAATGAGCAGTTCTTC.

The J gene is TRBJ2-1, the V gene TRBV15; D gene uncertain. The V end lost 1 base, the J end lost 6 bases, and 7 bases lay between the germline ends. This CDR3 comprises 13 residues. In germline, CDR1 is LNHNV, CDR2 YYDKDF (reference sequence). CDR3 amino acids: CATSRVQVNEQFF. In nucleotides, the CDR3 is TGTGCCACCAGCAGAGTGCAGGTCAATGAGCAGTTCTTC.